A selection of T cell receptor beta chains follows, all from one sample in a study of blood T cell repertoires in COVID-19. Repertoires were generated with immunoSEQ multiplex PCR, while TCRdb's copy carries only in-frame clones and drops some. The sample shows about 260,000 clones, approximately 79% of them seen only once. Sequenced sample: PBMCs or T cells enriched from blood (not recorded which). The source of these receptors is a man younger than 40 with acute COVID-19. The CDR3 runs from the conserved cysteine through the conserved F or W. The D gene is left open where the match is weak. The size entry is marked missing in some rows and otherwise reads once, few, many or a size class.

cdr3_aa cdr3_nt v_call d_call clone_size j_call cdr3_length
CASSETTGWGRGYTF TGTGCCAGCAGTGAAACCACAGGGTGGGGTCGTGGCTACACCTTC TRBV6-1 NA NA TRBJ1-2 15
CASSQETGTSVFTGELFF TGTGCCAGCAGCCAGGAGACCGGGACTAGCGTATTCACCGGGGAGCTGTTTTTT TRBV4-2 TRBD2 NA TRBJ2-2 18
CASSSQTGTSEKLFF TGTGCCAGCAGCTCACAGACCGGGACATCGGAAAAACTGTTTTTT TRBV7-3 NA NA TRBJ1-4 15
CASSLTGVTEAFF TGTGCCAGCAGCTTGACAGGGGTTACTGAAGCTTTCTTT TRBV7-8 TRBD1 NA TRBJ1-1 13
CATDRGTQLYNEQFF TGTGCCACAGATAGGGGGACGCAGCTATACAATGAGCAGTTCTTC TRBV10-3 NA NA TRBJ2-1 15
CASHRSGGEETQYF TGCGCCAGCCATAGGTCGGGGGGGGAAGAGACCCAGTACTTC TRBV5-1 TRBD2 NA TRBJ2-5 14
CASSFTGDRAGQPQHF TGTGCCAGCAGTTTCACAGGCGACAGGGCTGGGCAGCCCCAGCATTTT TRBV27 TRBD1 few TRBJ1-5 16
CAITTLSYNEQFF TGTGCCATCACAACCCTCTCCTACAATGAGCAGTTCTTC TRBV28 NA once TRBJ2-1 13
CASSLLSGGEKLFF TGTGCCAGCAGTTTATTGTCAGGGGGGGAAAAACTGTTTTTT TRBV27 TRBD1 NA TRBJ1-4 14
CASSILPTGAATDTQYF TGTGCCAGTAGTATCCTCCCGACAGGGGCCGCTACAGATACGCAGTATTTT TRBV19 TRBD1 NA TRBJ2-3 17
CASSAKPGTLIF TGTGCCAGCAGCGCCAAACCCGGGACATTGATCTTT TRBV9 NA NA TRBJ1-1 12
CATSDPRGGYGYTF TGTGCCACCAGTGACCCCCGGGGGGGGTATGGCTACACCTTC TRBV24-1 NA NA TRBJ1-2 14
CASSRGLAEETQYF TGTGCTAGCAGCCGGGGACTAGCGGAAGAGACCCAGTACTTC TRBV7-7 TRBD2 NA TRBJ2-5 14
CASSPTLSGAPGNTIYF TGTGCCAGCAGCCCTACCCTGTCAGGGGCTCCGGGAAACACCATATATTTT TRBV3-1/TRBV3-2 NA NA TRBJ1-3 17
CATSRWTEHSPLHF TGTGCCACCAGCAGGTGGACAGAACATTCACCCCTCCACTTT TRBV15 NA NA TRBJ1-6 14
CASSFSSGNSYNEQFF TGTGCCAGTAGTTTTTCTAGCGGGAATTCCTACAATGAGCAGTTCTTC TRBV19 TRBD2 NA TRBJ2-1 16
CASSIAPPGGTEAFF TGTGCCAGTAGTATAGCCCCTCCGGGGGGCACTGAAGCTTTCTTT TRBV19 NA NA TRBJ1-1 15
CASSLGTGYNQPQHF TGTGCCAGCAGCCTTGGGACAGGGTATAATCAGCCCCAGCATTTT TRBV5-6 TRBD1 NA TRBJ1-5 15
CASSDARMGGPNNEQFF TGTGCCAGCAGTGATGCCCGGATGGGGGGACCTAACAATGAGCAGTTCTTC TRBV25-1 NA NA TRBJ2-1 17
CASSKAIVKEMNTEAFF TGTGCCAGTAGTAAAGCCATCGTAAAGGAGATGAACACTGAAGCTTTCTTT TRBV19 NA NA TRBJ1-1 17
CSASPPRGGHNEQFF TGCAGTGCTAGTCCCCCCCGGGGGGGACACAATGAGCAGTTCTTC TRBV20-1 TRBD2 NA TRBJ2-1 15
CASSLERRGNYGYTF TGTGCCAGCAGCTTAGAACGCAGGGGTAACTATGGCTACACCTTC TRBV7-2 NA NA TRBJ1-2 15
CATGTGSYNEQFF TGTGCCACCGGGACAGGGTCCTACAATGAGCAGTTCTTC TRBV2 TRBD1 NA TRBJ2-1 13
CASSRGRGARLWQPQHF TGTGCCAGCAGCCGCGGGCGGGGGGCTAGGTTATGGCAGCCCCAGCATTTT TRBV5-8 NA NA TRBJ1-5 17
CASNPLPDSGANVLTF TGTGCCAGCAATCCACTTCCTGACTCTGGGGCCAACGTCCTGACTTTC TRBV27 NA NA TRBJ2-6 16
CASSQDLRANEQFF TGTGCCAGCAGCCAAGATCTCAGGGCAAATGAGCAGTTCTTC TRBV3-1/TRBV3-2 NA NA TRBJ2-1 14
CASAGPSYNEQFF TGTGCTAGCGCGGGACCATCCTACAATGAGCAGTTCTTC TRBV12-5 NA few TRBJ2-1 13
CASSAYPRVEAFF TGTGCCAGCAGCGCCTATCCCAGGGTTGAAGCTTTCTTT TRBV11-3 NA once TRBJ1-1 13
CATNTAGGTDTQYF TGTGCCACCAATACGGCGGGGGGCACAGATACGCAGTATTTT TRBV24-1 TRBD2 many TRBJ2-3 14
CASSYIGGGQETQYF TGTGCCAGCAGTTACATAGGCGGGGGGCAAGAGACCCAGTACTTC TRBV6-5 TRBD2 NA TRBJ2-5 15
CAISDLTSGVNTGELFF TGTGCCATCAGTGATCTAACCAGCGGGGTTAACACCGGGGAGCTGTTTTTT TRBV10-3 TRBD2 NA TRBJ2-2 17
CATSDLHNTGELFF TGTGCCACCAGTGATTTGCATAACACCGGGGAGCTGTTTTTT TRBV24-1 NA NA TRBJ2-2 14
CASSLVGGALVRELFF TGTGCCAGCAGCTTAGTCGGGGGAGCTTTAGTACGGGAGCTGTTTTTT TRBV11-3 NA NA TRBJ2-2 16
CASSLATGGRNSPLHF TGTGCCAGCAGCCTGGCCACCGGCGGCCGGAATTCACCCCTCCACTTT TRBV5-6 NA NA TRBJ1-6 16
CASSPPGVNTDTQYF TGCGCCAGCAGCCCCCCCGGGGTTAACACAGATACGCAGTATTTT TRBV5-1 NA NA TRBJ2-3 15
CASSYSSNSPLHF TGTGCCAGCAGTTACTCCTCCAATTCACCCCTCCACTTT TRBV6-5 NA NA TRBJ1-6 13
CASSLESAGSYTQYF TGTGCCAGCAGCTTGGAGTCGGCAGGGTCATATACGCAGTATTTT TRBV5-5 NA NA TRBJ2-3 15
CASSRQRPQGPDTQYF TGTGCCAGCTCACGACAAAGGCCACAGGGGCCAGATACGCAGTATTTT TRBV18 TRBD1 NA TRBJ2-3 16
CASKPRRGNTDTQYF TGTGCCAGTAAACCCCGGCGGGGGAACACAGATACGCAGTATTTT TRBV19 TRBD2 NA TRBJ2-3 15
CSVDGGQFQETQYF TGCAGCGTTGACGGAGGGCAATTCCAAGAGACCCAGTACTTC TRBV29-1 NA NA TRBJ2-5 14
CASSIYRLAAGFADTQYF TGTGCCAGTAGTATTTATCGACTAGCGGCCGGCTTTGCAGATACGCAGTATTTT TRBV19 TRBD2 NA TRBJ2-3 18
CASSLSARRGLNYGYTF TGTGCCAGCAGCTTATCGGCTCGGAGGGGGCTAAACTATGGCTACACCTTC TRBV11-2 TRBD1 NA TRBJ1-2 17
CASRASGNTEAFF TGTGCCAGCAGGGCCAGCGGGAACACTGAAGCTTTCTTT TRBV25-1 NA NA TRBJ1-1 13
CASRAGTSNEQFF TGTGCCAGCAGGGCCGGGACTAGCAATGAGCAGTTCTTC TRBV5-4 TRBD2 NA TRBJ2-1 13
CASSQGLPGGIDNEQFF TGTGCCAGCAGCCAAGGTCTTCCGGGAGGGATAGACAATGAGCAGTTCTTC TRBV4-2 TRBD2 NA TRBJ2-1 17
CASSLPNLNTGELFF TGTGCCAGCAGCTTACCGAACCTAAACACCGGGGAGCTGTTTTTT TRBV7-6 NA NA TRBJ2-2 15
CASSVRLAGYNEQFF TGTGCCAGCAGCGTACGGCTAGCGGGATACAATGAGCAGTTCTTC TRBV9 TRBD2 NA TRBJ2-1 15
CSADRGQGEQFF TGCAGCGCCGACAGGGGGCAAGGGGAGCAGTTCTTC TRBV29-1 TRBD1 NA TRBJ2-1 12
CASRQQTGGYGYTF TGTGCCAGCAGACAGCAGACAGGGGGCTATGGCTACACCTTC TRBV28 TRBD1 few TRBJ1-2 14
CASVGQSTDTQYF TGTGCCAGCGTAGGACAAAGCACAGATACGCAGTATTTT TRBV2 NA few TRBJ2-3 13
CASSTPGQGGNEQFF TGTGCCAGCAGCACCCCAGGACAGGGTGGGAATGAGCAGTTCTTC TRBV11-2 TRBD1 once TRBJ2-1 15
CASNLDRNGYTF TGTGCCAGCAACCTGGACAGGAATGGCTACACCTTC TRBV6-5 TRBD1 NA TRBJ1-2 12
CASHPIEQFF TGTGCCAGCCATCCAATCGAGCAGTTCTTC TRBV28 NA NA TRBJ2-1 10
CASSRVNSGKETQYF TGTGCCAGCTCACGGGTAAACAGCGGCAAAGAGACCCAGTACTTC TRBV18 NA NA TRBJ2-5 15
CATSREQGSRPQHF TGTGCCACCAGCAGAGAACAGGGGAGCCGGCCCCAGCATTTT TRBV15 TRBD1 NA TRBJ1-5 14